This entry describes one T cell receptor (beta chain). Its specificity is not known. The CDR3 loop spans 15 amino acids. CDR1 is SEHNR and CDR2 is FQNEAQ in the germline V gene (reference sequence). V gave up 3 bases and J gave up 6 bases, with 18 bases separating them. The data derive from a study of beta chain features in type 1 diabetes. Study at large: The study found patients and healthy donors alike in age, gender and cell yields.

Sorted CD4+ subsets: naive, central memory, regulatory, stem cell-like memory (CD45RO/CCR7/CD25/CD127/CD95/CD27 panel). Study observations and caveats: Comparison showed that naive, central memory and Treg TCRB repertoires appeared more similar among patients than among healthy donors. When VDJ junctions were examined, type 1 diabetes patients showed fewer insertions and more deletions.

The study reverse transcribed the entire isolated RNA, so it sequenced expressed TCRB transcripts. Only in-frame clones appear in the TCRdb table, and some are missing; sequencing was by immunoSEQ multiplex PCR. The table records 240,000 or so clones, roughly two thirds of them present only once. The gene calls are TRBV7-9 and TRBJ2-7; D unclear. The sequenced material came from naive CD4+ T cells from blood. The origin of this receptor is a man aged 30 to 45 in good health. CDR3 DNA sequence: TGTGCCAGCAGCTTGGGCAGAGAGTATTCGTCCGAGCAGTACTTC. It codes for CASSLGREYSSEQYF.